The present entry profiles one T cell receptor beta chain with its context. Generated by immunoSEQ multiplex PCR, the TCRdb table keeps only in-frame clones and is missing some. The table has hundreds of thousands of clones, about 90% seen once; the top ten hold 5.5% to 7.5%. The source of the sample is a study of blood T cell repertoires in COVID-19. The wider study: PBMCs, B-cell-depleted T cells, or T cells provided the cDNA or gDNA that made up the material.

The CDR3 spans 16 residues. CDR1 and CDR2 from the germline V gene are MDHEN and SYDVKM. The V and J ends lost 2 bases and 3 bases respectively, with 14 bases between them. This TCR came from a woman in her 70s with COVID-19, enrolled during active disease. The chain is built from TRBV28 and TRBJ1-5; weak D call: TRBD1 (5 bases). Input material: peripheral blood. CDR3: CASSLTTDSHNQPQHF. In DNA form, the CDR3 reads TGTGCCAGCAGTTTAACTACCGACAGCCACAATCAGCCCCAGCATTTT. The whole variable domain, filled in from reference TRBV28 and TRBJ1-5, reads DVKVTQSSRYLVKRTGEKVFLECVQDMDHENMFWYRQDPGLGLRLIYFSYDVKMKEKGDIPEGYSVSREKKERFSLILESASTNQTSMYLCASSLTTDSHNQPQHFGDGTRLSIL.